In its sample, the clone carrying this TCR beta chain was seen a few times. What it recognizes is unknown. The data belong to a study of cytomegalovirus exposure and HLA in healthy donors. Whole-study results and caveats: Reported performance of the classifier showed diagnosis of cytomegalovirus status with high specificity and sensitivity. Clonal expansion, a later analysis showed, was greater in HLA-associated TCR beta chains than in equally common others. V- and J-gene trimming in TCR beta was tied to a missense DCLRE1C variant by an analysis performed later.

V was shortened by 2 bases and J by 4 bases, with 5 bases between the two germline ends. The CDR3 contains 13 residues. Germline V lookup: CDR1 SEHNR, CDR2 FQNEAQ (reference sequence). Participants comprised healthy donors of bone marrow. PCR was performed using 60 Vbeta and 13 Jbeta primers. Sequencing used immunoSEQ multiplex PCR; TCRdb keeps in-frame clones, though not all of them. This sample yields 100,000 or so clones, of which approximately 69% are seen a single time; roughly 3% belongs to the top ten. Sequenced material: PBMCs. This chain joins TRBV7-9 and TRBJ1-4; D remains unclear. The sequence was collected from a man aged 30 to 45 in good health and CMV-seronegative. The CDR3 coding sequence is TGTGCCAGCAGCTTAACTAATAATGAAAAACTGTTTTTT. Translation gives CASSLTNNEKLFF.